The entry below describes one T cell receptor beta chain. Its antigen is currently unknown. This sample stems from a study of vaccination effects on CD4 cells after COVID-19. Whole-study results and caveats: Nearly all vaccine-induced clones in healthy recipients recognized only SARS-CoV-2. Early post-infection timepoints were absent, and convalescent patients were few. Clones that were induced by infection or by vaccine showed marked contraction late after vaccination.

The CDR3 contains 13 residues. V dropped 1 base and J dropped 2 bases, with 5 bases sitting between them. The V gene's germline CDR1 is LGHNA and CDR2 YNFKEQ. Antigen-specific CD4+ T cell clonotypes were called by their expansion after viral peptide-pool culture in ViraFEST. When less than 12 days of culture had elapsed, CD4+ T cells were isolated. The vaccine recipients had no prior SARS-CoV-2 infection, with negative nucleocapsid antibodies. Wells of roughly 2 million PBMC each were grown with 10 IU/ml IL-2 and approximately 9.5 ug/ml peptides. Clones were sequenced by immunoSEQ multiplex PCR, and TCRdb holds only the in-frame ones, with some missing. The sample has tens of thousands of clones; more than 60% are singletons.

This chain connects TRBV4-2 to TRBJ1-2; D is undetermined. The receptor was derived from a human donor who received a COVID-19 vaccine. The sample consisted of CD4+ T cells from PBMCs cultured with SARS-CoV-2 spike peptides, taken before COVID-19 vaccination. CDR3 nucleotide sequence: TGTGCCAGCAGCCAAGGGATAAACTATGGCTACACCTTC. This codes for CASSQGINYGYTF.